This T cell receptor beta chain emerged from a study of OX40 agonist ivuxolimab in advanced cancers. The ends lost 7 bases at V and 2 bases at J; junction bases unmatched: 8. Germline loops: CDR1 MNHEY, CDR2 SMNVEV (reference sequence). The CDR3 extends over 14 amino acids. Using immunoSEQ multiplex PCR, the repertoire was profiled, and TCRdb retains in-frame clones only, with some absent. The data contain over 40,000 clones, roughly 84% of them singletons. V gene TRBV27 combines with J gene TRBJ2-7; TRBD1 matches 7 bases. The TCR sequence derives from an adult with an advanced solid tumor such as melanoma, head and neck, liver or kidney cancer. This sample comprised CD4+ or CD8+ T cells sorted from blood, obtained in a trial of the OX40 agonist ivuxolimab. The CDR3 bases are TGTGCCAGCACCCTGTCACAGGGGACCTACGAGCAGTACTTC. This translates into CASTLSQGTYEQYF.